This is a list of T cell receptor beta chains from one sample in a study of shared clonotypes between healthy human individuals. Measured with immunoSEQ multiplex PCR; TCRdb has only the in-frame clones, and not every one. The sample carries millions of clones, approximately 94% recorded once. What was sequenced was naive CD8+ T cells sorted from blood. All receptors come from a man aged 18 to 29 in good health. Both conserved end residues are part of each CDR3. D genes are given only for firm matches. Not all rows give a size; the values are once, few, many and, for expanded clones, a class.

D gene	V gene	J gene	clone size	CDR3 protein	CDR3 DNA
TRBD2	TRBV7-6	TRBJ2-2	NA	CASSIAGGSAGELFF	TGTGCCAGCAGCATAGCGGGAGGGTCGGCCGGGGAGCTGTTTTTT
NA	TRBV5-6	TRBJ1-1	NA	CASSPQGTEAFF	TGTGCCAGCAGCCCTCAGGGCACTGAAGCTTTCTTT
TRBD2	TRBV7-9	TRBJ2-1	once	CASSPGGAREGYNEQFF	TGTGCCAGCAGCCCGGGCGGGGCGCGGGAGGGTTACAATGAGCAGTTCTTC
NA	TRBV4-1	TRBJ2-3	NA	CASSQARNTDTQYF	TGCGCCAGCAGCCAAGCCCGGAACACAGATACGCAGTATTTT
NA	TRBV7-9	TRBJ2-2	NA	CASSKRLQNTGELFF	TGTGCCAGCAGCAAGCGACTGCAGAACACCGGGGAGCTGTTTTTT
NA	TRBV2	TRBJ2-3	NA	CARSWSDTQYF	TGTGCCCGTTCCTGGTCAGATACGCAGTATTTT
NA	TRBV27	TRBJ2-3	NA	CASSLGGPTSTDTQYF	TGTGCCAGCAGCCTCGGAGGGCCCACTAGCACAGATACGCAGTATTTT
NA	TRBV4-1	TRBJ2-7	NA	CASSPDSYEQYF	TGCGCCAGCAGCCCAGACTCCTACGAGCAGTACTTC
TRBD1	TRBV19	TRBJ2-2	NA	CASSTDRDRPGELFF	TGTGCCAGTAGTACGGACAGGGACCGCCCCGGGGAGCTGTTTTTT
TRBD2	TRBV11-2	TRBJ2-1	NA	CASSSAGEGAYNEQFF	TGTGCCAGCAGCTCGGCGGGGGAAGGGGCCTACAATGAGCAGTTCTTC
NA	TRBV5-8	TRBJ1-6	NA	CASSLNIVTLHF	TGTGCCAGCAGCTTGAACATCGTAACCCTCCACTTT
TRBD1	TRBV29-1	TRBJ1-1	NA	CSSSGGGTEAFF	TGCAGCTCTTCAGGGGGGGGGACTGAAGCTTTCTTT
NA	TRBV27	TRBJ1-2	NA	CASSSPSRGRGYTF	TGTGCCAGCAGTTCTCCATCCCGCGGTCGTGGCTACACCTTC
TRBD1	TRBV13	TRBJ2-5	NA	CASSSGTAQETQYF	TGTGCCAGCAGCTCGGGGACAGCTCAAGAGACCCAGTACTTC
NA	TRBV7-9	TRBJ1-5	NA	CASSLGQDSNQPQHF	TGTGCCAGCAGCTTAGGACAGGATAGCAATCAGCCCCAGCATTTT
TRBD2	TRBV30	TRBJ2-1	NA	CAWSVGLAGLGNEQFF	TGTGCCTGGAGTGTAGGACTAGCGGGATTGGGGAATGAGCAGTTCTTC
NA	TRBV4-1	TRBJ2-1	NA	CASSQAVKGVGDNEQFF	TGCGCCAGCAGCCAAGCAGTAAAGGGGGTAGGCGACAATGAGCAGTTCTTC
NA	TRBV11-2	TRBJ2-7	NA	CASSFAESSLGSYEQYF	TGTGCCAGCAGCTTTGCGGAGTCGTCCCTCGGGTCCTACGAGCAGTACTTC
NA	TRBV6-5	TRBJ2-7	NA	CASSYSGDGTYEQYF	TGTGCCAGCAGTTACTCGGGGGACGGGACCTACGAGCAGTACTTC
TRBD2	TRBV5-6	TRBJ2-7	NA	CASSQTSDEQYF	TGTGCCAGCAGCCAGACTAGCGACGAGCAGTACTTC
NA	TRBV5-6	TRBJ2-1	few	CASSLVDEQFF	TGTGCCAGCAGCTTGGTGGATGAGCAGTTCTTC
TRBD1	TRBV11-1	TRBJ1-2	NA	CASSGSTGNYDYGYTF	TGTGCCAGCAGCGGATCGACAGGGAACTACGACTATGGCTACACCTTC
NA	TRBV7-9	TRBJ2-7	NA	CASSLAIGGSSYEQYF	TGTGCCAGCAGCTTAGCGATCGGTGGGAGCTCCTACGAGCAGTACTTC
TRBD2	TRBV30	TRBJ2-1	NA	CAGNRGLAGWSEQFF	TGTGCCGGGAACCGAGGACTAGCGGGCTGGAGTGAGCAGTTCTTC
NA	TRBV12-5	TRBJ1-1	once	CASGLASYRGTEAFF	TGTGCTAGTGGTTTGGCGTCCTATAGGGGCACTGAAGCTTTCTTT
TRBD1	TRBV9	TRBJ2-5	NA	CASSVGSWDSGETQYF	TGTGCCAGCAGCGTAGGTTCGTGGGACAGCGGAGAGACCCAGTACTTC